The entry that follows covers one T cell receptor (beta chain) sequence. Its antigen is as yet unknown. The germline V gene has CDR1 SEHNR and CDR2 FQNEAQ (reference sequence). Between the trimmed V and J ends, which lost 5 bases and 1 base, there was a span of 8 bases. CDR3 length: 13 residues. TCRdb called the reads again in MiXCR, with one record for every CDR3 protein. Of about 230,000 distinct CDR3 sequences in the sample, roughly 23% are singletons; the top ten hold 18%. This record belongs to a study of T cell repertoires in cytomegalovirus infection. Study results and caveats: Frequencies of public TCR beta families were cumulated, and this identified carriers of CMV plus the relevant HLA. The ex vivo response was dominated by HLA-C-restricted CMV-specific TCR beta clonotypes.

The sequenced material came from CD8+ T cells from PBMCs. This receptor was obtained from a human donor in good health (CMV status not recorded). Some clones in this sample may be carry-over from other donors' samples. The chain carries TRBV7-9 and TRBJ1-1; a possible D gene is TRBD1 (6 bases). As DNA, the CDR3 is TGTGCCAGCAGCAGGGACACGAACACTGAAGCTTTCTTT. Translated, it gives CASSRDTNTEAFF.